This passage covers 29 T cell receptor beta chains from one sample sequenced in a study of blood T cell repertoires in COVID-19. The data were produced by immunoSEQ multiplex PCR, yet TCRdb's version contains in-frame clones alone and is incomplete. The sample records roughly 180,000 clones, roughly three quarters being singletons. What was sequenced was peripheral blood. The receptors were sampled from a woman aged 45-60 years with active or convalescent COVID-19.

The chain employs TRBV4-2 and TRBJ1-4, with 9 bases identical to TRBD1. The length of the CDR3 is 15 residues. The V gene end was trimmed by 3 bases and the J gene end by 5 bases; junction bases not matched to a gene: 4. Germline CDR1 reads LGHNA; CDR2 reads YNFKEQ. This CDR3 is CASSQLGTGNEKLFF. The CDR3 bases are TGTGCCAGCAGCCAGTTGGGGACAGGGAATGAAAAACTGTTTTTT.

This clone was counted a few times. The chain employs TRBV7-2 and TRBJ2-7; possible D gene TRBD1, 7 bases. CDR3 length: 15 residues. The V and J ends lost 1 base and 2 bases respectively, with 12 bases between them. Germline V gene lookup returns CDR1 SGHTA and CDR2 FQGNSA. The CDR3: CASSLGAGGPYEQYF. CDR3 DNA sequence: TGTGCCAGCAGCTTAGGCGCAGGGGGGCCCTACGAGCAGTACTTC.

The rearrangement uses TRBV19 and TRBJ2-5; D remains unclear. The ends were cut back, 6 bases at V and 2 bases at J, with 7 bases in the middle. The germline V gene encodes CDR1 LNHDA and CDR2 SQIVND (reference sequence). The CDR3 is 12 residues long. This CDR3 is CASSGWQETQYF. The CDR3 DNA follows: TGTGCCAGTAGCGGGTGGCAAGAGACCCAGTACTTC.

The V and J genes are TRBV12-5 and TRBJ1-4; 7 nucleotides line up with TRBD1. This CDR3 has 13 residues. The germline V gene encodes CDR1 LGHNT and CDR2 FRNRAP. Trimming removed 7 bases from V and 5 bases from J; junction bases left unmatched: 4. Here the CDR3 DNA reads TGTGCTAGTGCCGAGACAGGGAATGAAAAACTGTTTTTT. It specifies CASAETGNEKLFF.

The CDR3 region has the DNA TGTGCCAGTAGCCCGGTACTCGGGTTTAATCAGCCCCAGCATTTT. This sequence encodes CASSPVLGFNQPQHF. The rearrangement uses TRBV19 and TRBJ1-5; D unresolved. The germline V gene encodes CDR1 LNHDA and CDR2 SQIVND (reference sequence). V was trimmed by 6 bases and J by 4 bases, leaving 16 bases between them. CDR3 length: 15 amino acids. Variable domain in full (rest from reference TRBV19 and TRBJ1-5): DGGITQSPKYLFRKEGQNVTLSCEQNLNHDAMYWYRQDPGQGLRLIYYSQIVNDFQKGDIAEGYSVSREKKESFPLTVTSAQKNPTAFYLCASSPVLGFNQPQHFGDGTRLSIL.

This chain uses TRBV15 with TRBJ1-2; D is undetermined. Germline assignment: CDR1 LNHNV and CDR2 YYDKDF (reference sequence). CDR3 size: 14 residues. V was clipped by 5 bases and J by 8 bases, with 18 bases between them. The CDR3 here is CATSLRTTGVGYTF. The CDR3 coding sequence is TGTGCCACCAGCTTACGGACTACTGGAGTGGGCTACACCTTC.

This clone was counted ten times or more. The CDR3 DNA reads TGTGCCAGCACTGGGACAGGTAGGGGAAACGAGCAGTACTTC. Translation: CASTGTGRGNEQYF. The V call is TRBV2, the J call TRBJ2-7, with TRBD1 matching over 8 bases. The CDR3 has 14 amino acids. Germline CDR1 is SNHLY and CDR2 is FYNNEI. V dropped 7 bases and J dropped 5; count of bases not matched to a gene: 10.

The J gene is TRBJ1-2, the V gene TRBV2, with D unresolved. Trimming took off 5 bases at V and 8 bases at J, with 18 bases between the two ends. The V gene's germline CDR1 is SNHLY and CDR2 FYNNEI. This CDR3 region has 14 residues. The CDR3 sequence is CASSSFTAGRGYTF. CDR3 nucleotide sequence: TGTGCCAGCAGTTCCTTTACAGCTGGCCGGGGCTACACCTTC.

This clone came up once. The rearrangement uses TRBV6-1 and TRBJ2-3, with D possibly matching TRBD2 (7 bases). Trimming took 3 bases from V and 4 from J, leaving 20 bases between them. The germline gives CDR1 MNHNS, CDR2 SASEGT. The CDR3 is 17 residues long. Here the CDR3 DNA reads TGTGCCAGCAGTGACCGGGGGGCAGGGAGGCAACCAGATACGCAGTATTTT. Its protein is CASSDRGAGRQPDTQYF.

J is TRBJ2-5 and V is TRBV6-5, with 10 bases identical to TRBD2. Germline lookup yields CDR1 MNHEY and CDR2 SVGAGI. There are 16 residues in the CDR3. V lost 0 bases, J lost 5 bases, and 6 bases stayed unmatched. The CDR3 sequence: CASSYSQAGGPETQYF. The CDR3 DNA reads as TGTGCCAGCAGTTACTCCCAAGCGGGAGGGCCGGAGACCCAGTACTTC.

This clone has a handful of counts. The chain is built from TRBV24-1 and TRBJ2-2; TRBD1 agrees at 7 bases. The length of the CDR3 is 12 residues. The germline V gene has CDR1 KGHDR and CDR2 SFDVKD. Trimming cost V 6 bases and J 7 bases; bases outside gene matches: 1. CDR3 in DNA: TGTGCCACCAGTACAGGGGTCGGGGAGCTGTTTTTT. This gives the protein CATSTGVGELFF.

CDR3 DNA: TGTGCCAGCAGCCGGGCAGGGGATGGCTACACCTTC. Translation gives CASSRAGDGYTF. The gene calls are TRBV21-1 and TRBJ1-2; the listed D gene, TRBD1, was not tested against the DNA. TRBV21-1 is noted as a pseudogene. The length of the CDR3 is 12 residues.

V gene TRBV6-5 combines with J gene TRBJ1-2; 7 bases match TRBD1. Germline loops: CDR1 MNHEY, CDR2 SVGAGI. CDR3 size: 11 residues. Trimming took 10 bases from V and 6 from J; bases not matched to a gene: 5. This CDR3 is CATATGHGYTF. CDR3 DNA sequence: TGTGCCACCGCGACAGGGCATGGCTACACCTTC.

The gene calls are TRBV4-2 and TRBJ2-5; 11 bases map to TRBD2. Trimming cost V 4 bases and J 5 bases; bases outside gene matches: 9. CDR1 and CDR2 (germline): LGHNA, YNFKEQ. The CDR3 consists of 16 residues. CDR3 amino acids: CASSPRTSGSAETQYF. CDR3 DNA: TGTGCCAGCAGCCCACGGACTAGCGGGTCGGCGGAGACCCAGTACTTC.

This clone was detected many times. The rearrangement links TRBV29-1 to TRBJ2-4; TRBD1 aligns across 9 bases. Germline-derived CDR1 and CDR2 are SQVTM and ANQGSEA. CDR3 length: 13 amino acids. Losses at the gene ends were 7 bases for V and 6 bases for J; bases not matched to a gene: 7. CDR3 in amino acids: CSATGQGGNIQYF. The DNA of the CDR3 is TGCAGCGCCACGGGACAGGGAGGAAACATTCAGTACTTC.

CDR3 loop: CASSLLPRSRGDTQYF. DNA of the CDR3: TGTGCCAGCTCACTCCTCCCCCGTTCTAGGGGAGATACGCAGTATTTT. J is TRBJ2-3 and V is TRBV18; possible D gene TRBD1, 5 bases. Germline V gives CDR1 KGHSH, CDR2 LQKENI. V was clipped by 4 bases and J by 5 bases, with 19 bases between them. The CDR3 has 16 residues.

As regards this clone: Other DNA sequences from this sample encode an identical CDR3 as well. The J gene is TRBJ1-1, the V gene TRBV6-5; unclear D gene. The V end was cut by 0 bases, the J end by 3 bases, with 5 bases between. CDR3 length equals 13 residues. CDR1 and CDR2 (germline): MNHEY, SVGAGI. The CDR3 DNA sequence: TGTGCCAGCAGTTACTCGGCAGACACTGAAGCTTTCTTT. Translating it yields CASSYSADTEAFF.

In this sample, this clone turned up many times. The chain recombines TRBV11-2 with TRBJ1-2, with TRBD1 identical over 7 bases. This CDR3 has 17 amino acids. J lost 7 bases, V lost 1 base, and 15 bases had no gene match. Germline loops: CDR1 SGHAT, CDR2 FQNNGV. CDR3 DNA: TGTGCCAGCAGCTTAGTCGAGGGGGCCAGGGGTATGGGTGGCTACACCTTC. Translating gives CASSLVEGARGMGGYTF.

This chain links TRBV7-9 with TRBJ2-1; a weak D match, TRBD1 (6 bases). V was shortened by 5 bases and J by 4 bases, with 9 bases between the two germline ends. Germline V gene lookup returns CDR1 SEHNR and CDR2 FQNEAQ (reference sequence). The CDR3 runs to 13 residues. CDR3 loop: CASSPGQYNEQFF. In nucleotides, the CDR3 is TGTGCCAGCAGCCCTGGACAGTACAATGAGCAGTTCTTC.

The J gene is TRBJ2-5, the V gene TRBV28, with D possibly being TRBD1 (6 bases). Trimming pared 6 bases from V and 4 bases from J, leaving 24 bases between. This CDR3 comprises 17 residues. The germline V gene encodes CDR1 MDHEN and CDR2 SYDVKM. The CDR3 sequence: CASSRRTQGLSGETQYF. The CDR3 DNA follows: TGTGCCAGCAGCCGAAGGACCCAGGGGCTTTCAGGAGAGACCCAGTACTTC. The entire variable domain, with the rest obtained from reference TRBV28 and TRBJ2-5, is as follows: DVKVTQSSRYLVKRTGEKVFLECVQDMDHENMFWYRQDPGLGLRLIYFSYDVKMKEKGDIPEGYSVSREKKERFSLILESASTNQTSMYLCASSRRTQGLSGETQYFGPGTRLLVL.

The gene calls are TRBV11-3 and TRBJ2-5; 9 bases match TRBD2. The trim removed 6 bases at V and 5 bases at J, leaving 4 bases unmatched. CDR3 length: 13 amino acids. The germline V gene has CDR1 SGHNT and CDR2 YENEEA. In DNA, the CDR3 is TGTGCCAGCAGTCGGACTAGCGCGGAGACCCAGTACTTC. Residues: CASSRTSAETQYF.

The V call is TRBV2, the J call TRBJ2-1, with TRBD1 matching 7 bases. This CDR3 has 16 residues. J gave up 6 bases and V 5 bases, and 13 bases lay outside the gene matches. In germline, CDR1 is SNHLY, CDR2 FYNNEI. CDR3 nucleotide sequence: TGTGCCAGCAGTACTTTCCGGGACAGATGGGGCAATGAGCAGTTCTTC. This codes for CASSTFRDRWGNEQFF.

The chain carries TRBV19 and TRBJ2-5; 8 bases match TRBD2. The CDR3 length is 15 residues. V trimming: 1 base; J trimming: 5 bases; junction bases outside the gene matches: 6. Germline assignment: CDR1 LNHDA and CDR2 SQIVND (reference sequence). CDR3 bases: TGTGCCAGTAGTATAGGCAGCGGGAGTGGGGAGACCCAGTACTTC. Its protein is CASSIGSGSGETQYF.

This clone appeared a single time. This rearrangement joins TRBV7-8 to TRBJ2-5; 9 bases are shared with TRBD2. V shed 7 bases and J 5 bases; nucleotides not matched to a gene: 11. Germline loops: CDR1 SGHVS, CDR2 FQNEAQ. There are 15 residues in the CDR3. The CDR3 protein is CASTPSGTYGETQYF. CDR3 in DNA: TGTGCCAGCACCCCTAGCGGGACATATGGGGAGACCCAGTACTTC.

This chain uses TRBV2 with TRBJ1-1; TRBD1 might be the D (5 bases). With 5 bases removed from V and 5 bases from J, the gap between germline ends came to 12 bases. This CDR3 region has 13 residues. Germline V gene data show CDR1 as SNHLY and CDR2 as FYNNEI. CDR3 region: CASSPQGVTEAFF. Written as DNA, the CDR3 is TGTGCCAGCAGTCCCCAAGGGGTTACTGAAGCTTTCTTT.

This sequence joins TRBV29-1 and TRBJ1-1; D is undetermined. CDR3 size: 15 residues. CDR1 SQVTM and CDR2 ANQGSEA come from the germline V gene. V lost 5 bases and J lost 1, with 17 bases in between. The CDR3 is CSVSQRSAGNTEAFF. Here the CDR3 DNA reads TGCAGCGTTTCCCAACGATCTGCGGGGAACACTGAAGCTTTCTTT.

This clone was seen more than once but under ten times. The V call is TRBV25-1, the J call TRBJ2-2; possible D gene TRBD1, 5 bases. V lost 8 bases and J lost 3, with 13 bases in between. This CDR3 spans 14 amino acids. Germline assignment: CDR1 MGHDK and CDR2 SYGVNS. In DNA, the CDR3 is TGTGCCAGCGAAGGGGTCCTCGACACCGGGGAGCTGTTTTTT. Its protein product is CASEGVLDTGELFF.

The genes are TRBV11-2 and TRBJ1-3, with TRBD1 matching over 9 bases. This CDR3 has 19 residues. The trim removed 6 bases at V and 0 bases at J, leaving 15 bases unmatched. Looked up from germline, CDR1 is SGHAT and CDR2 is FQNNGV. DNA for the CDR3: TGTGCCAGCAGACCGACCGGGACAGGGTACTTTAGCTCTGGAAACACCATATATTTT. Encoded protein: CASRPTGTGYFSSGNTIYF.

In this sample, this clone turned up a few times. The V and J genes are TRBV30 and TRBJ1-1; D may be TRBD1 (5 bases). V was shortened by 4 bases and J by 1 base, with 10 bases between the two germline ends. Germline CDR1 is GTSNPN and CDR2 is SVGIG (reference sequence). This CDR3 spans 13 amino acids. CDR3 loop: CAWKGSRNTEAFF. DNA of the CDR3: TGTGCCTGGAAGGGGTCAAGGAACACTGAAGCTTTCTTT.